The 30 T cell receptor beta chains given below trace back to one sample, sequenced in a study of T cell repertoires in cytomegalovirus infection. TCRdb fed the reads into MiXCR, producing one record per CDR3 protein. Of under 450,000 distinct CDR3 sequences listed, nearly 35% are singletons. These receptors have no known antigen. Sequences were derived from cultured PBMCs, sampled from culture after CMV antigen stimulation. Receptor source: a human donor in good health (CMV status not recorded). Some clones in this sample may be carry-over from other donors' samples.

This clonotype showed up just a few times. The V gene is TRBV10-3, the J gene TRBJ2-3; TRBD1 might be the D (6 bases). Germline CDR1 is ENHRY and CDR2 is SYGVKD. V was clipped by 0 bases and J by 2 bases, with 18 bases between them. The CDR3 loop spans 18 amino acids. The CDR3 sequence is CAISESQASGVNTDTQYF. The DNA for the CDR3 is TGTGCCATCAGTGAGTCGCAAGCTTCAGGGGTAAACACAGATACGCAGTATTTT.

The V call is TRBV28, the J call TRBJ2-7; 7 nucleotides align to TRBD1. CDR1 is MDHEN and CDR2 is SYDVKM in the germline V gene. The CDR3 totals 15 residues. The junction had 11 bases not matched to a gene; V was cut back by 4 bases and J by 5 bases. Here the CDR3 reads CASSYGTQGSDEQYF. The DNA for the CDR3 is TGTGCCAGCAGTTACGGGACACAGGGGAGTGACGAGCAGTACTTC. Full variable domain (missing parts from reference TRBV28 and TRBJ2-7): DVKVTQSSRYLVKRTGEKVFLECVQDMDHENMFWYRQDPGLGLRLIYFSYDVKMKEKGDIPEGYSVSREKKERFSLILESASTNQTSMYLCASSYGTQGSDEQYFGPGTRLTVT.

This chain links TRBV7-2 with TRBJ2-1; D is possibly TRBD2 (6 bases). Trimming shortened V by 6 bases and J by 8 bases, and 17 bases separated the two germline ends. The CDR3 loop spans 14 amino acids. Germline CDR1 is SGHTA and CDR2 is FQGNSA. The CDR3 nucleotides read TGTGCCAGCAGTCGGGGGTCGCAGCGGTATGAGCAGTTCTTC. Translating it yields CASSRGSQRYEQFF. Filled out from reference TRBV7-2 and TRBJ2-1, the complete variable domain reads GAGVSQSPSNKVTEKGKDVELRCDPISGHTALYWYRQSLGQGLEFLIYFQGNSAPDKSGLPSDRFSAERTGGSVSTLTIQRTQQEDSAVYLCASSRGSQRYEQFFGPGTRLTVL.

This clonotype was seen more than once but under ten times. This chain connects TRBV19 to TRBJ1-4; no definite D call. The CDR3 is 15 amino acids. V was trimmed by 5 bases and J by 0 bases, leaving 10 bases between them. The germline V gene encodes CDR1 LNHDA and CDR2 SQIVND (reference sequence). CDR3 coding DNA: TGTGCCAGTAGTGGCACCGGTGCAACTAATGAAAAACTGTTTTTT. Translation gives CASSGTGATNEKLFF.

The chain employs TRBV28 and TRBJ1-1; 7 nucleotides match TRBD1. V lost 6 bases to trimming and J lost 5 bases; unmatched junction nucleotides: 6. The CDR3 is 13 amino acids. CDR1 is MDHEN, CDR2 SYDVKM, per germline. The chain's CDR3 is CASRTTGLTEAFF. DNA of the CDR3: TGTGCCAGCAGAACGACAGGGCTGACTGAAGCTTTCTTT.

This clonotype was detected only a few times. The chain is built from TRBV4-1 and TRBJ2-5; D gene unclear. Trimming removed 1 base from V and 0 bases from J, with 9 bases in between. The CDR3 has 15 residues. In germline, CDR1 is MGHRA, CDR2 YSYEKL. DNA for the CDR3: TGCGCCAGCAGCCAAGTCTCGGTCTACCAAGAGACCCAGTACTTC. Residues: CASSQVSVYQETQYF.

The sample holds a few counts of this clonotype. The CDR3 coding sequence is TGCAGTGCTAGGGGTCCGGGGACGAATTCACCCCTCCACTTT. It encodes CSARGPGTNSPLHF. The chain has TRBV20-1 and TRBJ1-6, with D possibly matching TRBD1 (5 bases). This CDR3 region has 14 residues. Germline lookup yields CDR1 DFQATT and CDR2 SNEGSKA (reference sequence). Trimming cost V 3 bases and J 7 bases, with 13 bases left between them.

The sample holds a few counts of this clonotype. CDR3 DNA sequence: TGTGCCAGCACGGGCGGGTGGACCACAGATACGCAGTATTTT. Translation gives CASTGGWTTDTQYF. This chain uses TRBV27 with TRBJ2-3, with a weak D call TRBD2 (5 bases). The CDR3 loop spans 14 amino acids. V was shortened by 7 bases and J by 2 bases, with 13 bases between the two germline ends. The V gene's germline CDR1 is MNHEY and CDR2 SMNVEV (reference sequence).

In this sample, this clonotype turned up a few times. Here the CDR3 reads CSAPGADNHINRDEQFF. The CDR3 DNA is TGCAGTGCTCCCGGGGCCGATAATCATATTAACCGAGATGAGCAGTTCTTC. The chain carries TRBV20-1 and TRBJ2-1; either TRBD1 or TRBD2 may supply D (5 bases each). Germline V lookup: CDR1 DFQATT, CDR2 SNEGSKA (reference sequence). Trimming pared 5 bases from V and 8 bases from J, leaving 28 bases between. The CDR3 is made up of 17 amino acids.

The table lists this clonotype with a few counts. CDR3 in DNA: TGTGCCAGTAGTCCGTGGGACAGTCGATTTGGGGCTTTCTTT. This gives the protein CASSPWDSRFGAFF. The chain carries TRBV19 and TRBJ1-1, with 7 bases fitting TRBD1. This CDR3 region has 14 residues. The junction had 14 bases not matched to a gene; V was cut back by 5 bases and J by 11 bases. The germline V gene encodes CDR1 LNHDA and CDR2 SQIVND (reference sequence). The whole variable domain, filled in from reference TRBV19 and TRBJ1-1, reads DGGITQSPKYLFRKEGQNVTLSCEQNLNHDAMYWYRQDPGQGLRLIYYSQIVNDFQKGDIAEGYSVSREKKESFPLTVTSAQKNPTAFYLCASSPWDSRFGAFFGQGTRLTVV.

The chain is built from TRBV24-1 and TRBJ2-5; D unclear. The CDR3 contains 12 residues. The V gene lost 9 bases and the J gene lost 2 bases, with 9 bases spanning the gap. CDR1 and CDR2 (germline): KGHDR, SFDVKD. CDR3 coding DNA: TGTGCCACCCCCGGAATTCAAGAGACCCAGTACTTC. Translating gives CATPGIQETQYF.

This clonotype was observed a few times. The CDR3 spells CASRQGAHQPQHF. As DNA, the CDR3 is TGTGCCAGTAGGCAGGGGGCCCATCAGCCCCAGCATTTT. The V call is TRBV19, the J call TRBJ1-5, with 8 bases lining up with TRBD1. CDR1 and CDR2 (germline): LNHDA, SQIVND (reference sequence). The CDR3 length is 13 residues. Trimming cost V 6 bases and J 5 bases; bases outside gene matches: 3. Full variable domain (rest looked up from reference TRBV19 and TRBJ1-5): DGGITQSPKYLFRKEGQNVTLSCEQNLNHDAMYWYRQDPGQGLRLIYYSQIVNDFQKGDIAEGYSVSREKKESFPLTVTSAQKNPTAFYLCASRQGAHQPQHFGDGTRLSIL.

This clonotype was counted once. The V and J genes are TRBV9 and TRBJ2-1; 8 bases fit TRBD2. Germline trimming cut 4 bases from V and 5 bases from J; bases unmatched to any gene: 11. The CDR3 spans 16 residues. Germline V CDR1 and CDR2: SGDLS, YYNGEE. The CDR3 region is CASSPRLVAGNNEQFF. For the CDR3, the DNA is TGTGCCAGCAGCCCCCGTTTGGTAGCGGGAAACAATGAGCAGTTCTTC.

This clonotype occurred a few times. The rearrangement joins TRBV18 to TRBJ1-1; D gene uncertain. Between the trimmed V and J ends, which lost 2 bases and 5 bases, there was a span of 15 bases. Germline lookup yields CDR1 KGHSH and CDR2 LQKENI. The CDR3 covers 15 residues. The CDR3 nucleotides read TGTGCCAGCTCACCATCCCGGGATATCACGACTGAAGCTTTCTTT. Translated: CASSPSRDITTEAFF. The full variable domain, rest sourced from reference TRBV18 and TRBJ1-1, is NAGVMQNPRHLVRRRGQEARLRCSPMKGHSHVYWYRQLPEEGLKFMVYLQKENIIDESGMPKERFSAEFPKEGPSILRIQQVVRGDSAAYFCASSPSRDITTEAFFGQGTRLTVV.

The chain links TRBV6-6 to TRBJ1-5, with 9 bases identical to TRBD1. The ends lost 7 bases at V and 4 bases at J; junction bases unmatched: 5. In germline, CDR1 is MNHNY, CDR2 SVGAGI (reference sequence). CDR3 length equals 14 residues. CDR3 sequence (DNA): TGTGCCAGCACCTTCGACAGGGGGAATCAGCCCCAGCATTTT. The encoded protein is CASTFDRGNQPQHF.

In its sample, this clonotype was seen once. The J gene is TRBJ2-7, the V gene TRBV2; possibly TRBD2 for D (6 bases). Germline loops: CDR1 SNHLY, CDR2 FYNNEI. The V and J ends lost 3 bases and 3 bases respectively, with 9 bases between them. The CDR3 contains 13 residues. Written as DNA, the CDR3 is TGTGCCAGCAGTGATTTGGGGGGCTACGAGCAGTACGTC. This translates into CASSDLGGYEQYV.

The chain uses TRBV7-9 and TRBJ2-1; 7 bases match TRBD2. V shed 0 bases and J 2 bases; nucleotides not matched to a gene: 1. The germline V gene has CDR1 SEHNR and CDR2 FQNEAQ (reference sequence). The CDR3 length is 15 residues. The CDR3 DNA reads as TGTGCCAGCAGCTTAGCGGCGGGAGCCTACAATGAGCAGTTCTTC. It specifies CASSLAAGAYNEQFF. Drawing the rest from reference TRBV7-9 and TRBJ2-1, the complete variable domain is DTGVSQNPRHKITKRGQNVTFRCDPISEHNRLYWYRQTLGQGPEFLTYFQNEAQLEKSRLLSDRFSAERPKGSFSTLEIQRTEQGDSAMYLCASSLAAGAYNEQFFGPGTRLTVL.

In its sample, this clonotype was seen a few times. The chain uses TRBV29-1 and TRBJ2-5; D may be TRBD1 or TRBD2 (5 bases each). Germline V gene data show CDR1 as SQVTM and CDR2 as ANQGSEA. This CDR3 contains 12 residues. Trimming took off 7 bases at V and 2 bases at J, with 11 bases between the two ends. This CDR3 reads CSGGTEQETQYF. CDR3 coding DNA: TGCAGCGGGGGGACCGAGCAAGAGACCCAGTACTTC.

This chain uses TRBV6-2 or TRBV6-3 with TRBJ1-1; D not resolved. Per germline, CDR1 MNHEY and CDR2 SVGEGT. Between the trimmed V and J ends, which lost 2 bases and 7 bases, there was a span of 14 bases. This CDR3 is 14 amino acids long. CDR3 coding DNA: TGTGCCAGCAGTTACGACCGCCGGGCGGTTGAAGCTTTCTTT. Amino acids: CASSYDRRAVEAFF.

There are a few counts of this clonotype. The chain has TRBV28 and TRBJ2-7; 7 bases are a match to TRBD2. The V gene's germline CDR1 is MDHEN and CDR2 SYDVKM. J lost 1 base, V lost 7 bases, and 7 bases had no gene match. The CDR3 spans 14 residues. Here the CDR3 reads CASNLAAPSYEQYF. Here the CDR3 DNA reads TGTGCCAGCAACCTAGCGGCGCCGTCCTACGAGCAGTACTTC.

The chain couples TRBV7-2 to TRBJ2-1, with D hard to call. CDR1 is SGHTA and CDR2 is FQGNSA in the germline V gene. The CDR3 sequence is 14 residues long. V lost 2 bases to trimming and J lost 4 bases, with 9 bases between them. The CDR3 spells CASSLNPPYNEQFF. CDR3 nucleotides: TGTGCCAGCAGCTTAAATCCACCGTACAATGAGCAGTTCTTC. Based on the CDR3 plus reference TRBV7-2 and TRBJ2-1, the full variable domain is GAGVSQSPSNKVTEKGKDVELRCDPISGHTALYWYRQSLGQGLEFLIYFQGNSAPDKSGLPSDRFSAERTGGSVSTLTIQRTQQEDSAVYLCASSLNPPYNEQFFGPGTRLTVL.

The chain employs TRBV7-2 and TRBJ2-5, with TRBD2 matching over 9 bases. The CDR3 covers 14 residues. Germline V gene lookup returns CDR1 SGHTA and CDR2 FQGNSA. Trimming cost V 1 base and J 7 bases; bases outside gene matches: 4. DNA for the CDR3: TGTGCCAGCAGCTTAGGGACTAGCGTCGGGACCCAGTACTTC. The encoded protein is CASSLGTSVGTQYF.

The V gene is TRBV6-2 or TRBV6-3, the J gene TRBJ2-5; perhaps TRBD2 as D (5 bases). The CDR3 runs 13 residues. Germline CDR1 and CDR2: MNHEY and SVGEGT. Trimming took 6 bases from V and 1 from J, leaving 9 bases between them. The chain's CDR3 is CASREGGQETQYF. DNA of the CDR3: TGTGCCAGCAGAGAGGGCGGCCAAGAGACCCAGTACTTC.

This clonotype was observed at least ten times. V is TRBV7-2 and J is TRBJ1-1, with 7 nucleotides matching TRBD1. Unmatched junction bases numbered 10, after V lost 5 bases and J lost 7 bases. This CDR3 comprises 14 residues. From germline, CDR1 is SGHTA and CDR2 FQGNSA. The CDR3 coding sequence is TGTGCCAGCAGCCCTAGTGGGGACAGATTTGAAGCTTTCTTT. Its translation: CASSPSGDRFEAFF.

This clonotype was found a few times. The J gene is TRBJ2-5, the V gene TRBV24-1; maybe TRBD2 (6 bases). CDR3 length: 17 amino acids. The V end lost 3 bases, the J end lost 7 bases, and 23 bases lay between the germline ends. Per germline, CDR1 KGHDR and CDR2 SFDVKD. The CDR3 DNA reads TGTGCCACCAGTGATCGGGAGACAGATCCCTTGGGATGGACCCAGTACTTC. Protein sequence: CATSDRETDPLGWTQYF.

The chain has TRBV7-4 and TRBJ2-7; 11 bases map to TRBD2. The ends lost 1 base at V and 1 base at J; junction bases unmatched: 0. CDR1 is SGHVT, CDR2 SQSDAQ, per germline. CDR3 size: 15 residues. CDR3 sequence reads: CASSLGLAGSYEQYV. CDR3 in DNA: TGTGCCAGCAGCTTAGGACTAGCGGGATCCTACGAGCAGTACGTC.

The rearrangement joins TRBV6-2 or TRBV6-3 to TRBJ1-2; no firm D call. Between the trimmed V and J ends, which lost 6 bases and 7 bases, there was a span of 18 bases. Germline CDR1 and CDR2: MNHEY and SVGEGT. CDR3 size: 14 residues. The CDR3 DNA reads TGTGCCAGCAGCTCCCGAGTCGGCGTGGCTGGCTACACCTTC. Translated: CASSSRVGVAGYTF.

The chain employs TRBV19 and TRBJ2-1; 8 positions match TRBD2. This CDR3 contains 16 residues. Germline CDR1 reads LNHDA; CDR2 reads SQIVND (reference sequence). Losses at the gene ends were 3 bases for V and 2 bases for J; bases not matched to a gene: 6. The CDR3 spells CASSMPAGVPYNEQFF. CDR3 coding DNA: TGTGCCAGTAGTATGCCAGCGGGAGTTCCCTACAATGAGCAGTTCTTC.

The chain has TRBV20-1 and TRBJ2-1; TRBD1 matches at 7 bases. J lost 4 bases, V lost 3 bases, and 12 bases had no gene match. This CDR3 spans 16 amino acids. Germline CDR1 is DFQATT and CDR2 is SNEGSKA (reference sequence). The CDR3 DNA follows: TGCAGTGCTAGGGGTGACAGGGAAAGGGCTTACAATGAGCAGTTCTTC. Its translation: CSARGDRERAYNEQFF.

The CDR3 bases are TGTGCCAGCAGCTTAGTTGGCCGGAGATTAGAGCAGTACTTC. As protein: CASSLVGRRLEQYF. The chain uses TRBV11-1 and TRBJ2-7; D is ambiguous. The V and J ends lost 1 base and 7 bases respectively, with 14 bases between them. The germline gives CDR1 SGHAT, CDR2 FQDESV (reference sequence). The CDR3 length is 14 residues.